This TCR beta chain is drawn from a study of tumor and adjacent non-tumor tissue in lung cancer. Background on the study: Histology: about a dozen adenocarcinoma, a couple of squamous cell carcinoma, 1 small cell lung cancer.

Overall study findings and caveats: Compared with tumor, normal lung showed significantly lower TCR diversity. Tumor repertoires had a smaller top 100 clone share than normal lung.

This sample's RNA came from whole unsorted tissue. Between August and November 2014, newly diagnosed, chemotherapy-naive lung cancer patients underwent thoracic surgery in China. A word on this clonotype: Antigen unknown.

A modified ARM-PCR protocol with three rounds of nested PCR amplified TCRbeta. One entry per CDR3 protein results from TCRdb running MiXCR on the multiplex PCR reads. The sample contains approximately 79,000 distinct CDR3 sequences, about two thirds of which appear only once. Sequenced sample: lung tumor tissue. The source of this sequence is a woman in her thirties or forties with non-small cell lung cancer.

The CDR3 DNA reads TGTGCCGGTAGCCACACGGGCACGGACAGTACGCAGTATTTT. It is translated as CAGSHTGTDSTQYF. The gene calls are TRBV11-2 and TRBJ2-3; D is possibly TRBD1 (6 bases). The CDR3 loop spans 14 amino acids. The germline gives CDR1 SGHAT, CDR2 FQNNGV. V gave up 11 bases and J gave up 8 bases, with 23 bases separating them.